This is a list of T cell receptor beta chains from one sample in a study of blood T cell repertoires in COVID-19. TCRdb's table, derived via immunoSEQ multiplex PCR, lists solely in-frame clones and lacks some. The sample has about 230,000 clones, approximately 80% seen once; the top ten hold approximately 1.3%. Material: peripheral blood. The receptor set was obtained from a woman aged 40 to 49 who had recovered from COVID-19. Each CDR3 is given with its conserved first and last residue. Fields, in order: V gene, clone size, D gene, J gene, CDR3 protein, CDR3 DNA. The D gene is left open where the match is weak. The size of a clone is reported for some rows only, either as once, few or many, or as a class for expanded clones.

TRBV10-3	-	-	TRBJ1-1	CAISEKQGTEAFF	TGTGCCATCAGTGAAAAACAGGGAACTGAAGCTTTCTTT
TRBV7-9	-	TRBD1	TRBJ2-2	CASSLRDSGELFF	TGTGCCAGCAGCCTCCGGGACAGCGGGGAGCTGTTTTTT
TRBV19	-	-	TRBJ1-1	CASSSWQNTEAFF	TGTGCCAGTAGTTCGTGGCAAAACACTGAAGCTTTCTTT
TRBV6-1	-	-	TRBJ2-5	CASSDLYGGSLGETQYF	TGTGCCAGCAGTGATCTCTACGGAGGGTCTCTTGGAGAGACCCAGTACTTC
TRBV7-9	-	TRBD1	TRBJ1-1	CASSDTQGEEMNTEAFF	TGTGCCAGCAGCGACACACAGGGGGAAGAGATGAACACTGAAGCTTTCTTT
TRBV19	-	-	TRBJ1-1	CASRLWGGTEAFF	TGTGCCAGTAGACTGTGGGGGGGCACTGAAGCTTTCTTT
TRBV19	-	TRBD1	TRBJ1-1	CASSIVGTAPAEAFF	TGTGCCAGTAGTATAGTTGGGACAGCGCCCGCTGAAGCTTTCTTT
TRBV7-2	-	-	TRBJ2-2	CASSLVSRGSALGELFF	TGTGCCAGCAGCTTAGTCTCCCGGGGGAGTGCTCTGGGGGAGCTGTTTTTT
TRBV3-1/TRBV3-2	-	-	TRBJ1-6	CASSQEEWAGLGDYNSPLHF	TGTGCCAGCAGCCAAGAAGAGTGGGCAGGACTAGGGGATTATAATTCACCCCTCCACTTT
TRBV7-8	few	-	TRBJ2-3	CASSLGWPTDTQYF	TGTGCCAGCAGCTTAGGCTGGCCCACAGATACGCAGTATTTT
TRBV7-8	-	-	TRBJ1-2	CASSPRWDKNYGYTF	TGTGCCAGCAGCCCGCGGTGGGACAAGAACTATGGCTACACCTTC
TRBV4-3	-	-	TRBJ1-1	CASSQVGAPDIKLEAFF	TGCGCCAGCAGCCAAGTTGGGGCGCCGGACATTAAGCTCGAAGCTTTCTTT
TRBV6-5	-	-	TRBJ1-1	CACKGGRAEAFF	TGTGCCTGCAAAGGAGGGAGGGCTGAAGCTTTCTTT
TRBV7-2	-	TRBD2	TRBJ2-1	CASSPLAPTHYNEQFF	TGTGCCAGCAGCCCACTAGCGCCCACTCACTACAATGAGCAGTTCTTC
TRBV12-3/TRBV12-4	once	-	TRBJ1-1	CASSFGGNTEAFF	TGTGCCAGCAGTTTCGGCGGGAACACTGAAGCTTTCTTT
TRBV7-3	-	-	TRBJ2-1	CASSLTMNVGQNEQFF	TGTGCCAGCAGCCTTACAATGAATGTGGGGCAGAATGAGCAGTTCTTC
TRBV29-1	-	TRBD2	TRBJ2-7	CSVATSGGKYF	TGCAGCGTAGCCACTAGCGGGGGGAAGTACTTC
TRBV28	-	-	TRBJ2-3	CASRGSLAGDTDTQYF	TGTGCCAGCAGGGGATCATTGGCAGGGGATACAGATACGCAGTATTTT
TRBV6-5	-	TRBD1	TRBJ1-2	CASSPGQLNYGYTF	TGTGCCAGCAGCCCGGGACAGCTTAACTATGGCTACACCTTC
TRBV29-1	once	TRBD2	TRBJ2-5	CSVEDLGGFKTQYF	TGCAGCGTTGAAGATCTCGGGGGGTTCAAGACCCAGTACTTC
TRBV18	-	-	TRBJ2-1	CASSPQRSSEQFF	TGTGCCAGCTCACCACAACGTAGCTCTGAGCAGTTCTTC
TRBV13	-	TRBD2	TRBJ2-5	CASSPTSGEETQYF	TGTGCCAGCAGCCCGACTAGCGGGGAAGAGACCCAGTACTTC
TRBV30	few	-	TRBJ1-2	CAWRQKGLGYGYTF	TGTGCCTGGAGGCAAAAGGGGCTAGGATATGGCTACACCTTC
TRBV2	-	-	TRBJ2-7	CASSELGGGDEQYF	TGTGCCAGCAGTGAACTCGGGGGTGGGGACGAGCAGTACTTC
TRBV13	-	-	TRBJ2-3	CASSLAGVVTDTQYF	TGTGCCAGCAGCTTAGCGGGGGTAGTCACAGATACGCAGTATTTT
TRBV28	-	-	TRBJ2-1	CASSLRQHNEQFF	TGTGCCAGCAGTTTGAGACAGCACAATGAGCAGTTCTTC
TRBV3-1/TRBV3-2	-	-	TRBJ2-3	CASSPTWDTQYF	TGTGCCAGCAGCCCAACTTGGGATACGCAGTATTTT
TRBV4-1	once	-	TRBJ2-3	CASSQTGGGGATDTQYF	TGCGCCAGCAGCCAGACGGGGGGCGGGGGAGCCACAGATACGCAGTATTTT
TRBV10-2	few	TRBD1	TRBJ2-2	CASSESAPGQGTTGELFF	TGCGCCAGCAGTGAGTCGGCGCCGGGACAGGGGACCACCGGGGAGCTGTTTTTT
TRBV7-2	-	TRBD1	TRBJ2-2	CASSTDRVRLITGELFF	TGTGCCAGCAGCACTGACAGGGTACGATTAATCACCGGGGAGCTGTTTTTT
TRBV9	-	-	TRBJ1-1	CASSVASSGSEAFF	TGTGCCAGCAGCGTAGCCAGTTCGGGATCTGAAGCTTTCTTT
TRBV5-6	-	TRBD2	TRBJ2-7	CASSLGRGDYEQYF	TGTGCCAGCAGCTTGGGGCGGGGGGACTACGAGCAGTACTTC
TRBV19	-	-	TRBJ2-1	CASSIGGRREQFF	TGTGCCAGTAGTATCGGGGGACGCCGAGAGCAGTTCTTC
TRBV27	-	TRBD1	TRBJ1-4	CASQNRGDEKLFF	TGTGCCAGCCAAAACAGGGGAGATGAAAAACTGTTTTTT
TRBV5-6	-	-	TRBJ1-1	CASSIGETEAFF	TGTGCCAGCAGTATAGGGGAAACTGAAGCTTTCTTT
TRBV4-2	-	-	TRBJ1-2	CASSQGLSGYTF	TGTGCCAGCAGCCAAGGACTCAGTGGCTACACCTTC
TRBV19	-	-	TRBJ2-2	CASSFPPGELFF	TGTGCCAGTAGTTTTCCCCCGGGGGAGCTGTTTTTT
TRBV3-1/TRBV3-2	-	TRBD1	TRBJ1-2	CASSQVGGQNYGYTF	TGTGCCAGCAGCCAAGTGGGGGGACAGAACTATGGCTACACCTTC
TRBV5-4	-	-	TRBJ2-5	CASSLVSNQETQYF	TGTGCCAGCAGCTTGGTTAGTAACCAAGAGACCCAGTACTTC
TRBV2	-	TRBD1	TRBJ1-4	CASSGRTGGMRTTNEKLFF	TGTGCCAGCAGTGGACGGACAGGGGGTATGCGGACAACTAATGAAAAACTGTTTTTT
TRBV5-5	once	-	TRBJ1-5	CASSLGTEFNQPQHF	TGTGCCAGCAGCTTGGGGACAGAATTCAATCAGCCCCAGCATTTT
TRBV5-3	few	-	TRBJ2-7	CARSLRPSAGTYEQYF	TGTGCCAGAAGCCTCCGTCCGTCGGCAGGAACCTACGAGCAGTACTTC
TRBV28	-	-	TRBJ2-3	CASTVPGTDTQYF	TGTGCCAGCACGGTCCCAGGGACAGATACGCAGTATTTT